This T cell receptor (beta chain) was recorded in a study of T cell responses to AZD1222 COVID-19 vaccine. Profiled with immunoSEQ multiplex PCR; TCRdb holds only in-frame clones, not every one. This sample's clone table lists 150,000 or so clones. Findings and limits, study-wide: There were mostly white British donors and more females than males, and clonal diversity was possibly underestimated. Just 5 or 6 AZD1222 recipients tested seropositive at baseline. After the peak T cell response, and only then, were repertoires sampled. Spike-specific TCR breadth and depth both grew after two AZD1222 doses.

Germline V gives CDR1 SNHLY, CDR2 FYNNEI. The junction had 11 bases not matched to a gene; V was cut back by 6 bases and J by 1 base. The CDR3 sequence is 17 residues long. With regard to this clone: The target antigen is unknown.

The V gene is TRBV2, the J gene TRBJ2-7; TRBD2 matches 11 bases. Sequenced input: peripheral blood. The TCR comes from an adult in good health. This chain's CDR3 is CASRETGTSGTSYEQYF. The CDR3 bases are TGTGCCAGCAGGGAAACCGGGACTAGCGGAACGTCCTACGAGCAGTACTTC.